The T cell receptor (beta chain) described here comes from a study of CD4 and CD8 cells across lung adenocarcinoma regions. Donors had localized lung adenocarcinoma, a non-small cell lung cancer. Deletions cut 3 bases from V and 3 bases from J, with 12 bases between. The CDR3 loop spans 15 amino acids. The germline gives CDR1 MNHEY, CDR2 SMNVEV (reference sequence). In its sample, this clonotype is hyperexpanded (1% or more). MiXCR, run by TCRdb on the PCR reads, gives a single entry per CDR3 protein. The table includes around 20,000 distinct CDR3 sequences, 40% to 60% detected once. The chain is built from TRBV27 and TRBJ2-1; D is undetermined. The sequenced sample was CD8+ T cells from the margin of a lung tumor. The clonotype originates from a male donor with lung adenocarcinoma. The CD4 and CD8 labels of this study may be unreliable. The CDR3 DNA sequence: TGTGCCAGCAGTTTGAGTCTACCCAACTACAATGAGCAGTTCTTC. This gives the protein CASSLSLPNYNEQFF.